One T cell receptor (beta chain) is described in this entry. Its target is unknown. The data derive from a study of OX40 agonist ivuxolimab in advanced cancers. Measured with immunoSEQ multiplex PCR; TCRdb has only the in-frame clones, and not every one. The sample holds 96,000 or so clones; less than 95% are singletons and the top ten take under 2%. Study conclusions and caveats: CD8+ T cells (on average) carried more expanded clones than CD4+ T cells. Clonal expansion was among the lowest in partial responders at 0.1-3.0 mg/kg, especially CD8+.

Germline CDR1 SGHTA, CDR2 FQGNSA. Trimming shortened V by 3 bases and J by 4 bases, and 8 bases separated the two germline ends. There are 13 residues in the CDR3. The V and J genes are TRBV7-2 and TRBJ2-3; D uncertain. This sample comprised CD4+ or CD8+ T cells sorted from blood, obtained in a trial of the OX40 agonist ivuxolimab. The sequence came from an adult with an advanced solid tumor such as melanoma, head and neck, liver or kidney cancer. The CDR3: CASSFQIADTQYF. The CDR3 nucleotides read TGTGCCAGCAGCTTTCAAATCGCAGATACGCAGTATTTT.